The source of this T cell receptor (beta chain) is a study of blood T cell repertoires in COVID-19. As originally analysed: Amplification of reference gene primers provided the estimated nucleated cell counts. The protocol was immunoSEQ multiplex PCR, while the TCRdb copy is restricted to in-frame clones and leaves out a portion. V, J and clone size reflect that table, while D and trimming were determined from the DNA. The sample has around 100,000 clones, over 80% seen once. Trimming took off 4 bases at V and 3 bases at J, with 10 bases between the two ends. Germline CDR1 is MNHEY and CDR2 is SVGEGT. This CDR3 spans 13 amino acids.

Sequenced sample: peripheral blood. The rearrangement uses TRBV6-2 or TRBV6-3 and TRBJ2-7, with D possibly TRBD1 on 5 matching bases. The clonotype comes from a man in his fifties or sixties with acute or convalescent COVID-19. The CDR3 spells CASSWGTIYEQYF. The CDR3 nucleotides are TGTGCCAGCAGTTGGGGCACCATCTACGAGCAGTACTTC.